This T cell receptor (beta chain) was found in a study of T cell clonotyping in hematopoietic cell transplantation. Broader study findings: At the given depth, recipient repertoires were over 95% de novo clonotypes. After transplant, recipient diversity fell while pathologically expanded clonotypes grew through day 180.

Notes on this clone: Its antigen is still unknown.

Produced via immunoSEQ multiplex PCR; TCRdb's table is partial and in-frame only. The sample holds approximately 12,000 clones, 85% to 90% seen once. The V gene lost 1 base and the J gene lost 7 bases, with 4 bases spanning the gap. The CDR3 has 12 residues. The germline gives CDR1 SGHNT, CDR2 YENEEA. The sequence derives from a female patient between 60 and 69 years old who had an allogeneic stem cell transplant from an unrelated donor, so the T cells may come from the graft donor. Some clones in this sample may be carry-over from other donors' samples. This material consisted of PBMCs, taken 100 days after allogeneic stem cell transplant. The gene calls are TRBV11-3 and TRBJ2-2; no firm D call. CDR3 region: CASSLVDGELFF. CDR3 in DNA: TGTGCCAGCAGCTTAGTGGACGGGGAGCTGTTTTTT.